This T cell receptor beta chain was profiled in a study of cytotoxic CD8 clonotypes in ibrutinib-treated CLL. Broader study findings: On treatment, the uncommon public clonotypes contracted or remained stable. Patients showed higher baseline clonality than age-matched healthy donors, and it tracked circulating CD8+ T-cell counts. Sampling schedules were unmatched across sustained-remission and progressing patients.

Here immunoSEQ multiplex PCR was the method, and the copy in TCRdb shows in-frame clones only, minus some. Found here are around 310,000 clones, around four fifths of them singletons; the top ten hold over 5%. This clone appeared a few times. Its matching antigen is unknown. Deletions cut 2 bases from V and 3 bases from J, with 5 bases between. The CDR3 is made up of 12 amino acids. In germline, CDR1 is SGHDN, CDR2 FVKESK. The specimen was PBMCs, collected before ibrutinib treatment. This TCR came from a human donor with chronic lymphocytic leukemia. V gene TRBV14 combines with J gene TRBJ2-7; no definite D call. The CDR3: CASSQFSYEQYF. Here the CDR3 DNA reads TGTGCCAGCAGCCAATTTAGCTACGAGCAGTACTTC.